This TCR beta chain was documented in a study of response to subunit inactivated influenza vaccine. TCRdb independently ran MiXCR on the RT-PCR reads; one entry per CDR3 protein. The sample has around 200,000 distinct CDR3 sequences; 12% are singletons. This clonotype has just a few counts. Germline CDR1 and CDR2: SGHRS and YFSETQ. The ends lost 4 bases at V and 7 bases at J; junction bases unmatched: 7. The length of the CDR3 is 15 residues. The sample was also linked to a second study, of T cells expressing NK-cell markers. From that report: In generating TCR beta cDNA, 5'RACE template switching with UMIs was used. With respect to HCMV, most of the eight sequenced donors were seropositive, and one was seronegative. NKG2C+ dominant clonotype frequencies in 6 or 7 donors were roughly 1.0-7.5% of CD8+ T cells. Also leading the CD3+CD56-NKG2C+ fraction in a handful of donors were these clonotypes. Uncertainty persisted over the HCMV specificity of expanded NKG2C+ T cell clones.

This chain joins TRBV5-1 and TRBJ1-4; 10 bases line up with TRBD1. This material consisted of CD8+ T cells sorted from PBMCs, taken approximately 13 days after vaccination. The source is a man over 45 who received an inactivated influenza vaccine. The CDR3, as DNA: TGCGCCAGCAGCCCCTGGGACAGGGGTAGTGAAAAACTGTTTTTT. As protein: CASSPWDRGSEKLFF. The full variable domain, completed using reference TRBV5-1 and TRBJ1-4, is KAGVTQTPRYLIKTRGQQVTLSCSPISGHRSVSWYQQTPGQGLQFLFEYFSETQRNKGNFPGRFSGRQFSNSRSEMNVSTLELGDSALYLCASSPWDRGSEKLFFGSGTQLSVL.